The clone carrying this T cell receptor (beta chain) has a single count. TCRdb's table, derived via immunoSEQ multiplex PCR, lists solely in-frame clones and lacks some. Of around 99,000 clones in the sample, about 92% were seen once. This entry is derived from a study of T cell changes during pregnancy in multiple sclerosis. Looked up from germline, CDR1 is MDHEN and CDR2 is SYDVKM. Deletions cut 1 base from V and 9 bases from J, with 15 bases between. The CDR3 spans 14 residues. This chain uses TRBV28 with TRBJ2-5, with D possibly matching TRBD1 (6 bases). Specimen: peripheral blood, collected in the first trimester of pregnancy. The origin of this receptor is a female donor with multiple sclerosis, enrolled in a pregnancy study. Here the CDR3 DNA reads TGTGCCAGCAGTTTATCTATAGGGGGTATGGCCCAGTACTTC. Its protein is CASSLSIGGMAQYF. Drawing the rest from reference TRBV28 and TRBJ2-5, the complete variable domain is DVKVTQSSRYLVKRTGEKVFLECVQDMDHENMFWYRQDPGLGLRLIYFSYDVKMKEKGDIPEGYSVSREKKERFSLILESASTNQTSMYLCASSLSIGGMAQYFGPGTRLLVL.